These 24 T cell receptor beta chains came from one sample sequenced in a study of tumor-infiltrating lymphocytes in primary liver carcinoma (TCRdb year 2017). Total RNA and DNA were co-extracted without cell sorting from roughly 20-30 mg of bulk tissue using the AllPrep DNA/RNA mini kit. TCRdb names Illumina HiSeq 2500 as the instrument used. A constant-region primer and ProtoScript II reverse transcriptase were used to reverse-transcribe TCRbeta-specific cDNA from roughly 0.5 ug total RNA. Construction of the TCRbeta libraries relied on three nested rounds of multiplex PCR, following a slightly modified ARM-PCR procedure. Multiplex TRBV1-TRBV30 forward primers and a Cbeta reverse primer were used in the first two PCR rounds, each of which was run for approximately 9 cycles. TCRdb ran its own pipeline on the public reads, namely fastp trimming at Q25 and MiXCR clone calling, and kept in-frame beta chains. Rows are combined by CDR3 protein, so each entry shows the most common genes and DNA. The sample data list roughly 50,000 distinct CDR3 sequences, and 70% to 75% of these were observed just once. 25% of the sample belongs to the ten largest clones.

Input material: liver tumor tissue from sampling region 2. The cell subset or site label for this specimen denotes: tumor region T2, inferior pole. The origin of the receptors is a man aged 40-49 years with primary liver carcinoma and hepatitis B virus infection.

DNA of the CDR3: TGTGCCATCAGTGGGGACAGGGGCAAGGACACTGAAGCTTTCTTT. This codes for CAISGDRGKDTEAFF. The gene calls are TRBV10-3 and TRBJ1-1; TRBD1 matches 10 bases. CDR1 is ENHRY and CDR2 is SYGVKD in the germline V gene. V dropped 4 bases and J dropped 3; count of bases not matched to a gene: 5. CDR3 length equals 15 residues.

The V and J genes are TRBV7-8 and TRBJ1-2; 7 bases agree with TRBD1. The ends lost 4 bases at V and 3 bases at J; junction bases unmatched: 8. Per the germline V gene, CDR1 is SGHVS and CDR2 is FQNEAQ. This CDR3 has 15 residues. The DNA of the CDR3 is TGTGCCAGCAGCTGGCTGACAGGGATCCACTATGGCTACACCTTC. As protein: CASSWLTGIHYGYTF.

V usage is TRBV4-1 and J usage is TRBJ2-7; D perhaps matches TRBD2 (5 bases). CDR3 length: 15 amino acids. V shed 3 bases and J shed 2 bases, with 14 bases lying between them. Germline V gives CDR1 MGHRA, CDR2 YSYEKL. CDR3 bases: TGCGCCAGCAGCCAGGAAGCGGAGGACCCCTACGAGCAGTACTTC. Amino acids: CASSQEAEDPYEQYF.

Notes on this clonotype: The junction shows a germline mismatch at one end, possibly a read error. CDR3 nucleotide sequence: TGTGCCAGCAGGCTGGGACACGGTGAAAAAATGTTTTTT. Residues: CASRLGHGEKMFF. The chain joins TRBV12-3 or TRBV12-4 to TRBJ1-4, with D possibly TRBD1 on 6 matching bases. The CDR3 covers 13 residues.

Of note for this clonotype: At one end the junction does not follow the germline gene, possibly because of a read error. Here the CDR3 reads CARSSPGRGGMDTQYF. The CDR3 nucleotides read TGTGCCAGGAGTTCGCCAGGGAGAGGGGGTATGGATACGCAGTATTTT. This chain uses TRBV6-5 with TRBJ2-3, with a tentative D call TRBD1 (6 bases). Germline assignment: CDR1 MNHEY and CDR2 SVGAGI. There are 16 residues in the CDR3.

As for this clonotype: A read error is likely, as this CDR3 ends without the conserved phenylalanine or tryptophan. The chain recombines TRBV14 with TRBJ2-3, with D perhaps matching TRBD1 or TRBD2 (6 bases each). CDR1 is SGHDN and CDR2 is FVKESK in the germline V gene. The CDR3 loop spans 16 amino acids. Trimming took 0 bases from V and 6 from J, leaving 16 bases between them. The CDR3 is CASSQDLPGDRDTQYL. CDR3 DNA sequence: TGTGCCAGCAGCCAAGATCTACCGGGAGACAGGGATACGCAGTATTTG.

A word on this clonotype: Sequence at one end of the junction differs from germline and may be a read error. This chain links TRBV11-2 with TRBJ2-2; 7 bases line up with TRBD2. The CDR3 runs 16 residues. Germline V gene data show CDR1 as SGHAT and CDR2 as FQNNGV. This CDR3 reads CASSPWASGISGKLFF. CDR3 bases: TGTGCCAGTAGCCCATGGGCGAGCGGGATATCCGGGAAGCTGTTTTTT.

The chain combines TRBV15 with TRBJ1-5; no clear D gene. The ends were cut back, 9 bases at V and 4 bases at J, with 7 bases in the middle. The CDR3 is 11 residues long. Germline V CDR1 and CDR2: LNHNV, YYDKDF (reference sequence). CDR3 sequence reads: CATGKNQPQHF. The CDR3 DNA is TGTGCCACTGGGAAAAATCAGCCCCAGCATTTT.

Points on this clonotype: This sequence may be a read error, since a much larger clone differs from it by one base. V gene TRBV9 combines with J gene TRBJ2-2; D tentatively reads TRBD1 or TRBD2 (5 bases each). The CDR3 extends over 15 amino acids. CDR1 is SGDLS, CDR2 YYNGEE, per germline. Deletions cut 0 bases from V and 5 bases from J, with 11 bases between. The CDR3 is CASSVVREGTGELFF. DNA for the CDR3: TGTGCCAGCAGCGTAGTCCGAGAGGGGACCGGGGAGCTGTTTTTT. Combining the CDR3 with reference TRBV9 and TRBJ2-2 gives the whole variable domain DSGVTQTPKHLITATGQRVTLRCSPRSGDLSVYWYQQSLDQGLQFLIQYYNGEERAKGNILERFSAQQFPDLHSELNLSSLELGDSALYFCASSVVREGTGELFFGEGSRLTVL.

As regards this clonotype: Its ends do not fully match the called genes, so a read error is possible. This chain joins TRBV11-2 and TRBJ2-7; TRBD2 aligns across 12 bases. The length of the CDR3 is 18 residues. Germline loops: CDR1 SGHAT, CDR2 FQNNGV. The chain's CDR3 is CASSLSAVLAGGGYEQYF. As DNA, the CDR3 is TGTGCCAGCAGCTTATCCGCTGTGCTAGCGGGAGGGGGGTACGAGCAGTATTTC. The full variable domain, completed using reference TRBV11-2 and TRBJ2-7, is EAGVAQSPRYKIIEKRQSVAFWCNPISGHATLYWYQQILGQGPKLLIQFQNNGVVDDSQLPKDRFSAERLKGVDSTLKIQPAKLEDSAVYLCASSLSAVLAGGGYEQYFGPGTRLTVT.

This chain links TRBV29-1 with TRBJ2-1; the D gene is possibly TRBD1 (5 bases). The CDR3 sequence is 14 residues long. The V end lost 7 bases, the J end lost 12 bases, and 25 bases lay between the germline ends. Germline CDR1 reads SQVTM; CDR2 reads ANQGSEA. CDR3 in DNA: TGCAGCGGATTGCCGAGACAGTGGGTGGATGGGCAGTTCTTC. Its translation: CSGLPRQWVDGQFF.

Remarks on this clonotype: The conserved phenylalanine or tryptophan is not found at the CDR3 terminus, so this likely reflects a read error. The DNA is omitted, as the CDR3 cannot be located on it reliably, and the CDR3 follows TCRdb's listing. The chain combines TRBV29-1 with TRBJ2-1; the table names TRBD1, a call not compared with the DNA. In germline, CDR1 is SQVTM, CDR2 ANQGSEA. With termini counted, the CDR3 has 16 amino acids. CDR3 in amino acids: CIVEWDRIRSYNEQFL.

Turning to this clonotype: Compared with germline, one end of the junction differs, possibly owing to a read error. The chain recombines TRBV6-5 with TRBJ2-7; D unresolved. The CDR3 length is 13 residues. Looked up from germline, CDR1 is MNHEY and CDR2 is SVGAGI. The CDR3 protein is CTSSYKGNNEQYF. The CDR3 DNA reads TGTACCAGCAGTTACAAAGGGAATAACGAGCAGTACTTC.

The sample holds one count of this clonotype. Likely a read error: the CDR3 ends without its conserved phenylalanine or tryptophan. The genes are TRBV5-4 and TRBJ1-5, with D uncertain. This CDR3 comprises 15 residues. Per the germline V gene, CDR1 is SGHNT and CDR2 is YYREEE (reference sequence). The CDR3 loop is CASSFGGRGKQPQHL. The CDR3, as DNA: TGTGCCAGCAGCTTCGGCGGGAGAGGCAAACAGCCCCAGCATTTG.

In the case of this clonotype: One junction end disagrees with the germline gene, perhaps due to a read error. The chain employs TRBV14 and TRBJ2-5; unclear D gene. Germline V gene lookup returns CDR1 SGHDN and CDR2 FVKESK. This CDR3 has 17 amino acids. The CDR3, as DNA: TGTGCCAGCAGCCGAGACCACGCCCCTGAGTTCCAAAAGACCCAGTACTTC. Translated, it gives CASSRDHAPEFQKTQYF. The whole variable domain, remainder taken from reference TRBV14 and TRBJ2-5, is EAGVTQFPSHSVIEKGQTVTLRCDPISGHDNLYWYRRVMGKEIKFLLHFVKESKQDESGMPNNRFLAERTGGTYSTLKVQPAELEDSGVYFCASSRDHAPEFQKTQYFGPGTRLLVL.

This clonotype was recorded many times. The V call is TRBV7-9, the J call TRBJ1-1; D might be TRBD1 (5 bases). Germline values: CDR1 SEHNR, CDR2 FQNEAQ (reference sequence). The CDR3 runs 12 residues. V was pared by 3 bases and J by 11 bases, with 13 bases between. The CDR3 DNA follows: TGTGCCAGCAGCTTTGCGGGGCAGCGGGCTTTCTTT. Protein sequence: CASSFAGQRAFF.

This rearrangement joins TRBV6-1 to TRBJ2-3, with 10 bases lining up with TRBD1. Unmatched junction bases numbered 11, after V lost 7 bases and J lost 4 bases. Germline assignment: CDR1 MNHNS and CDR2 SASEGT. The CDR3 runs to 16 residues. The CDR3 reads CASTDPRDRGADTQYF. The CDR3 bases are TGTGCCAGCACTGATCCCCGGGACAGGGGTGCAGATACGCAGTATTTT.

To note about this clonotype: One junction end does not reproduce the germline sequence, and a read error may be involved. The J gene is TRBJ1-5, the V gene TRBV4-1, with D maybe TRBD1 (5 bases). The CDR3 spans 16 residues. Germline CDR1 is MGHRA and CDR2 is YSYEKL. The CDR3 region is CASSLRQGIGHQLQHF. CDR3 DNA: TGCGCCAGCAGCCTACGCCAGGGTATAGGGCATCAGCTCCAGCATTTT.

This clonotype was observed at least ten times. The chain has TRBV18 and TRBJ2-2, with D perhaps TRBD1 or TRBD2 (5 bases each). Germline V gives CDR1 KGHSH, CDR2 LQKENI. V was clipped by 0 bases and J by 0 bases, with 8 bases between them. The CDR3 totals 16 residues. The CDR3 coding sequence is TGTGCCAGCTCACCACCGGGACGGACGAACACCGGGGAGCTGTTTTTT. This sequence encodes CASSPPGRTNTGELFF.

This clonotype was detected only once. A read error may produce the germline difference seen at one junction end. The chain carries TRBV11-1 and TRBJ2-1; 9 nucleotides match TRBD2. The CDR3 extends over 15 amino acids. Germline V CDR1 and CDR2: SGHAT, FQDESV (reference sequence). This CDR3 is CASGLAGEVDNEQFF. In DNA form, the CDR3 reads TGTGCCAGCGGCTTAGCGGGAGAAGTTGACAATGAGCAGTTCTTC.

Note on this clonotype: At one boundary the junction diverges from the germline segment, which might be a read error. The CDR3 is CAGRERGAKTQYF. CDR3 in DNA: TGCGCCGGCAGGGAACGGGGGGCAAAGACCCAGTACTTC. The V call is TRBV5-1, the J call TRBJ2-5, with D perhaps matching TRBD2 (7 bases). In germline, CDR1 is SGHRS, CDR2 YFSETQ. The CDR3 extends over 13 amino acids.

A remark on this clonotype: This is likely a read error, given that the CDR3 carries no conserved phenylalanine or tryptophan at its end. The chain has TRBV5-1 and TRBJ2-1; the D gene is possibly TRBD2 (5 bases). V gave up 7 bases and J gave up 12 bases, with 23 bases separating them. Germline lookup yields CDR1 SGHRS and CDR2 YFSETQ. CDR3 length: 14 residues. The CDR3 loop is CASGLSGIPDGQFS. CDR3 DNA sequence: TGCGCCAGCGGTTTGTCGGGGATCCCCGATGGGCAGTTCTCC.

This clonotype was seen a few times. The CDR3 end shows no conserved phenylalanine or tryptophan, and so a read error is likely. The rearrangement uses TRBV11-3 and TRBJ1-1, with D perhaps matching TRBD1 (6 bases). Trimming shortened V by 1 base and J by 6 bases, and 9 bases separated the two germline ends. Germline V gives CDR1 SGHNT, CDR2 YENEEA. The CDR3 is made up of 13 amino acids. CDR3 DNA: TGTGCCAGCAGCTTAGTAGGGGGGGCTGAAGCTTTCGTT. Translating it yields CASSLVGGAEAFV.

In regard to this clonotype: One junction end does not reproduce the germline sequence, and a read error may be involved. V gene TRBV29-1 combines with J gene TRBJ2-5; D is perhaps TRBD1 (5 bases). The germline V gene encodes CDR1 SQVTM and CDR2 ANQGSEA. CDR3 length: 13 amino acids. The CDR3 spells CGVDEITGETQYF. For the CDR3, the DNA is TGCGGCGTTGACGAGATAACAGGAGAGACCCAGTACTTC. The full variable domain, its missing parts supplied by reference TRBV29-1 and TRBJ2-5, is SAVISQKPSRDICQRGTSLTIQCQVDSQVTMMFWYRQQPGQSLTLIATANQGSEATYESGFVIDKFPISRPNLTFSTLTVSNMSPEDSSIYLCGVDEITGETQYFGPGTRLLVL.